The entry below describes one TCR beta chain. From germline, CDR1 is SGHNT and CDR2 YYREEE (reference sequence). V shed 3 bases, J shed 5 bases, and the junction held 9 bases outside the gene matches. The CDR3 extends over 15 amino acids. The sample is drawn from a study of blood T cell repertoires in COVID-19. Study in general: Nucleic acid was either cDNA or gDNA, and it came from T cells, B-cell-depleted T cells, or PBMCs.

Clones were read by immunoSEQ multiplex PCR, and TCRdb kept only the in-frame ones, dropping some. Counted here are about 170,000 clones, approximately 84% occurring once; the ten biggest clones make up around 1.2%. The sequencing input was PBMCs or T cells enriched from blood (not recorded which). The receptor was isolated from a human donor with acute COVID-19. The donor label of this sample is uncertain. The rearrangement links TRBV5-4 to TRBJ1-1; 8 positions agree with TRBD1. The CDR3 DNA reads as TGTGCCAGCAGCTCTCTAGACAGGGGTCGGACTGAAGCTTTCTTT. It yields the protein CASSSLDRGRTEAFF.